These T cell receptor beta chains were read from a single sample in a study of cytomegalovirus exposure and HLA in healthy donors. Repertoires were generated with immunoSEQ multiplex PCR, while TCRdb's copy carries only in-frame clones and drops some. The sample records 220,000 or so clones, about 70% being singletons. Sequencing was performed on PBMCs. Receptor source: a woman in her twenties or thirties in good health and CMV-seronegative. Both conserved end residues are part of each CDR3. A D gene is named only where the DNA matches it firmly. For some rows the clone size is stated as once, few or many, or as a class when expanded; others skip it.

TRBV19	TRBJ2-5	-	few	CASSMSWGTETQYF	TGTGCCAGTAGTATGAGTTGGGGCACAGAGACCCAGTACTTC
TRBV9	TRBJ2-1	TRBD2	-	CASSVSSGSSDEQFF	TGTGCCAGCAGCGTAAGTAGCGGGAGTTCGGATGAGCAGTTCTTC
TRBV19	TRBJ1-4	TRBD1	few	CASERQGNEKLFF	TGTGCCAGTGAGAGACAGGGGAATGAAAAACTGTTTTTT
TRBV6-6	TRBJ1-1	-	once	CASSLGTPNTEAFF	TGTGCCAGCAGTTTGGGGACACCCAACACTGAAGCTTTCTTT
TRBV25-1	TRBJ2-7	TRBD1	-	CASSDPLGTGGYEQYF	TGTGCCAGCAGTGACCCCCTCGGGACAGGGGGCTACGAGCAGTACTTC
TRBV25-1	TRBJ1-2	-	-	CASSTPSVVGYTF	TGTGCCAGCAGCACTCCTTCGGTCGTTGGCTACACCTTC
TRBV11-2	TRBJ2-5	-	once	CASSLDYGGQETQYF	TGTGCCAGCAGCTTAGATTATGGCGGACAAGAGACCCAGTACTTC
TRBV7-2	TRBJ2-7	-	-	CASSLNTFYEQYF	TGTGCCAGCAGCTTAAATACCTTCTACGAGCAGTACTTC
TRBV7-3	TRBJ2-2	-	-	CASSLTTSGVDTGELFF	TGTGCCAGCAGCTTAACAACCTCAGGGGTGGACACCGGGGAGCTGTTTTTT
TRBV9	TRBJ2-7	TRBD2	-	CASSSGLAGYEQYF	TGTGCCAGCAGCTCCGGACTAGCGGGTTACGAGCAGTACTTC
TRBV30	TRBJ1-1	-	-	CAWSDTRSNTEAFF	TGTGCCTGGAGTGATACGAGGTCTAACACTGAAGCTTTCTTT
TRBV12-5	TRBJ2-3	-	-	CASGSGSTDTQYF	TGTGCTAGTGGTTCCGGGAGCACAGATACGCAGTATTTT
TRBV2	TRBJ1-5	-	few	CDSSGGYNQPQHF	TGTGACAGCAGTGGAGGCTACAATCAGCCCCAGCATTTT